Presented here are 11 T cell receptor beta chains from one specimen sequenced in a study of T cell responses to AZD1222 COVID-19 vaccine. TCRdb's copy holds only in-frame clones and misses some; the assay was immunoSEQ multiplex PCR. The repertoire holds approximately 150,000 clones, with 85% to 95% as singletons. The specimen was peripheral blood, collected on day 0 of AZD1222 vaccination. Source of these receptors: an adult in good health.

The CDR3 reads CASSLTVLQSYEQYF. The DNA of the CDR3 is TGTGCCAGCAGCTTGACGGTTCTACAATCCTACGAGCAGTACTTC. The J gene is TRBJ2-7, the V gene TRBV7-9; no clear D gene. The germline CDR1 and CDR2 sequences are SEHNR and FQNEAQ (reference sequence). Trimming took off 3 bases at V and 1 base at J, with 13 bases between the two ends. There are 15 residues in the CDR3.

This CDR3 reads CASSETGSNSPLHF. The CDR3 DNA reads TGTGCCAGCAGTGAGACGGGATCTAATTCACCCCTCCACTTT. The V gene is TRBV6-1, the J gene TRBJ1-6; D unclear. V was pared by 3 bases and J by 6 bases, with 9 bases between. The germline V gene has CDR1 MNHNS and CDR2 SASEGT. The CDR3 runs to 14 residues.

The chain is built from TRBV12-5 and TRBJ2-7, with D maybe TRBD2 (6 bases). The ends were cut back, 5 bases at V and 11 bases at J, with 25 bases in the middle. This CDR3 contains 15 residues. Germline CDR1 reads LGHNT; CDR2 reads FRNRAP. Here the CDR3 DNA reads TGTGCTAGTGGTCCGGGTTGGGGGGAGCGTAAGGATAAGTACTTC. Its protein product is CASGPGWGERKDKYF. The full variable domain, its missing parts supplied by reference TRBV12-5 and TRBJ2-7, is DARVTQTPRHKVTEMGQEVTMRCQPILGHNTVFWYRQTMMQGLELLAYFRNRAPLDDSGMPKDRFSAEMPDATLATLKIQPSEPRDSAVYFCASGPGWGERKDKYFGPGTRLTVT.

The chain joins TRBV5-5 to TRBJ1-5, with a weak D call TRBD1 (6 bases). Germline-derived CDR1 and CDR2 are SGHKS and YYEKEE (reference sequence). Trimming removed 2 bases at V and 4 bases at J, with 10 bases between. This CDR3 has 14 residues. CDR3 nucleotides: TGTGCCAGCAGCTTACAGGGAGGTAATCAGCCCCAGCATTTT. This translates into CASSLQGGNQPQHF.

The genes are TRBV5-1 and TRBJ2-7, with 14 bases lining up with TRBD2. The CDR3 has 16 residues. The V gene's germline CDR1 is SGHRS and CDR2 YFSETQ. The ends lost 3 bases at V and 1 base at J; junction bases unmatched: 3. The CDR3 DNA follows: TGCGCCAGCAGCTCGGGACTAGCGGGGGAATCCTACGAGCAGTACTTC. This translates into CASSSGLAGESYEQYF.

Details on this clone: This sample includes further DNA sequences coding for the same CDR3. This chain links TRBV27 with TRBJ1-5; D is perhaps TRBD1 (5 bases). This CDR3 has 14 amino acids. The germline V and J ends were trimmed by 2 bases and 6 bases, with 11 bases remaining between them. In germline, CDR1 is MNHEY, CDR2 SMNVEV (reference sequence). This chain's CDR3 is CASSLGGGGQPQHF. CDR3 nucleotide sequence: TGTGCCAGCAGTTTAGGTGGGGGAGGTCAGCCCCAGCATTTT.

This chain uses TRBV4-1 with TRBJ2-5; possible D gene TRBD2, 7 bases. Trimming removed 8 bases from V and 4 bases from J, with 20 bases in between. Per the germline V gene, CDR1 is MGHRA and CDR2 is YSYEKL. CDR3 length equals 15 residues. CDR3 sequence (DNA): TGCGCCAGCCAAATCCAGGCTGGGGGGGCAGAGACCCAGTACTTC. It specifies CASQIQAGGAETQYF.

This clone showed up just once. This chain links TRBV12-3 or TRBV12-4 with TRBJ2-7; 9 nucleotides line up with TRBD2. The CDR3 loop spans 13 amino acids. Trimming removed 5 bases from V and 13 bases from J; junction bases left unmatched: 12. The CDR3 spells CASSGSGTSYFYF. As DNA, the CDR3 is TGTGCCAGCAGTGGTTCCGGGACTAGCTACTTCTACTTC.

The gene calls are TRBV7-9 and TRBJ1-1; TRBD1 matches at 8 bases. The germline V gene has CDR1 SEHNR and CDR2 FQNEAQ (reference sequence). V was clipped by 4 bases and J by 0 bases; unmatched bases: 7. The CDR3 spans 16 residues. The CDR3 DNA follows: TGTGCCAGCAGCTCGGGACAGGTCTCTATGAACACTGAAGCTTTCTTT. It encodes CASSSGQVSMNTEAFF.

CDR3 sequence reads: CASSFLDVYEQYF. CDR3 sequence (DNA): TGCGCCAGCAGCTTCCTAGACGTTTACGAGCAGTACTTC. The gene calls are TRBV5-1 and TRBJ2-7; D gene unclear. Germline V gives CDR1 SGHRS, CDR2 YFSETQ. The CDR3 consists of 13 residues. Trimming took 2 bases from V and 4 from J, leaving 10 bases between them.

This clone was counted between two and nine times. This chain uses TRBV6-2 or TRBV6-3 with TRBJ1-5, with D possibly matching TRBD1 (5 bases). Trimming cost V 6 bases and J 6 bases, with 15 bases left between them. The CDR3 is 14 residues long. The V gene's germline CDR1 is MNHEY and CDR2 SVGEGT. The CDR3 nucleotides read TGTGCCAGCAGCCCGGGACGGATAGGTCAGCCCCAGCATTTT. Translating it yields CASSPGRIGQPQHF.